These T cell receptor beta chains were read from a single sample in a study of beta chain features in type 1 diabetes. Clones were sequenced by immunoSEQ multiplex PCR, and TCRdb holds only the in-frame ones, with some missing. The sample carries around 300,000 clones, about 8% recorded once. The material sequenced was central memory CD4+ T cells from blood. The source is a woman between 18 and 29 years old in good health. Each CDR3 is given with its conserved first and last residue. The D gene is left open where the match is weak. A row's size may be missing; if present it is once, few, many or a size class.

J gene | D gene | V gene | clone size | CDR3 DNA | CDR3 protein
TRBJ2-1 | TRBD2 | TRBV11-3 | many | TGTGCCAGCAGCTCGCGGGAGCACGAGTTCTTC | CASSSREHEFF
TRBJ1-2 | TRBD1 | TRBV25-1 | NA | TGTGCCAGCACCCAAACAGGGGCGTCTTATGGCTACACCTTC | CASTQTGASYGYTF
TRBJ2-7 | NA | TRBV5-4 | many | TGTGCCAGCAGCCGGAGGTTTACCTACGAGCAGTACTTC | CASSRRFTYEQYF
TRBJ1-1 | TRBD1 | TRBV25-1 | NA | TGTGCCAGCAGCGCAGGGAGCCCGGGACAGGGGAGCACTGAAGCTTTCTTT | CASSAGSPGQGSTEAFF
TRBJ2-5 | TRBD2 | TRBV5-1 | few | TGCGCCAGCAGCTCGAAGCGGGGGGGCAGAGAGACCCAGTACTTC | CASSSKRGGRETQYF
TRBJ1-4 | NA | TRBV28 | few | TGTGCCAGCGCCCCAGTGAATGAAAAACTGTTTTTT | CASAPVNEKLFF
TRBJ1-5 | TRBD1 | TRBV5-1 | NA | TGCGCCAGCAGCCCCGGACAGGGAGGGCAGCCCCAGCATTTT | CASSPGQGGQPQHF
TRBJ2-1 | NA | TRBV25-1 | NA | TGTGCCAGCAGTTTACAGGGATTACCCTACAATGAGCAGTTCTTC | CASSLQGLPYNEQFF
TRBJ2-5 | NA | TRBV19 | few | TGTGCCAGTAGTAAGAGTATAGAAGAGACCCAGTACTTC | CASSKSIEETQYF
TRBJ2-7 | NA | TRBV29-1 | NA | TGCAGCGTTGAAGATCAGCGGGTGGGAGACGAGCAGTACTTC | CSVEDQRVGDEQYF
TRBJ1-2 | NA | TRBV7-6 | few | TGTGCCAGCAGCTTTGGACAAGTCTATGGCTACACCTTC | CASSFGQVYGYTF
TRBJ2-4 | NA | TRBV18 | NA | TGTGCCAGCTCAACAGGGTTCAAAAACATTCAGTACTTC | CASSTGFKNIQYF
TRBJ2-1 | TRBD1 | TRBV7-9 | few | TGTGCCAGCAGCTCGGGACAGTACAATGAGCAGTTCTTC | CASSSGQYNEQFF
TRBJ2-3 | TRBD2 | TRBV12-5 | NA | TGTGCTAGTGGTTTGTATGGGACTAGCCCAGATACGCAGTATTTT | CASGLYGTSPDTQYF
TRBJ2-5 | NA | TRBV7-3 | few | TGTGCCAGCAGCTTGATGGGAGAGACCCAGTACTTC | CASSLMGETQYF
TRBJ2-5 | NA | TRBV7-2 | NA | TGTGCCAGCAGCTTAGTATGGGACCAAGAGACCCAGTACTTC | CASSLVWDQETQYF
TRBJ2-2 | NA | TRBV30 | few | TGTGCCTGGAGTGTAGGGGTTACATTGAACACCGGGGAGCTGTTTTTT | CAWSVGVTLNTGELFF
TRBJ2-1 | NA | TRBV7-9 | few | TGTGCCAGCAGCTTGGGCAGGTGGGATTACAATGAGCAGTTCTTC | CASSLGRWDYNEQFF
TRBJ2-5 | TRBD1 | TRBV29-1 | NA | TGCAGCGTGCAGACAGGGAACCAAGAGACCCAGTACTTC | CSVQTGNQETQYF
TRBJ1-5 | NA | TRBV6-5 | few | TGTGCCAGCAGTCGCCGACAAGGGCAGCCCCAGCATTTT | CASSRRQGQPQHF
TRBJ1-2 | NA | TRBV7-3 | NA | TGTGCCAGCAGCCGGGGAGGGACGGATGCTAACTATGGCTACACCTTC | CASSRGGTDANYGYTF
TRBJ1-5 | NA | TRBV2 | few | TGTGCCAGCAAAGGGCAGGGACATCAGCCCCAGCATTTT | CASKGQGHQPQHF
TRBJ1-2 | NA | TRBV30 | NA | TGTGCCTGGACCCGCCAAGCGGGCGGCTACACCTTC | CAWTRQAGGYTF
TRBJ1-1 | NA | TRBV28 | few | TGTGCCAGCAGTCCCGGGGGGGTCGGGAACACTGAAGCTTTCTTT | CASSPGGVGNTEAFF
TRBJ2-3 | NA | TRBV29-1 | few | TGCAGCGTTGCTGAGACAGACAAAAATACGCAGTATTTT | CSVAETDKNTQYF
TRBJ2-1 | NA | TRBV7-6 | few | TGTGCCAGCAGCTTAGAAAGAACTAGCAGTCCCTACAATGAGCAGTTCTTC | CASSLERTSSPYNEQFF
TRBJ2-1 | NA | TRBV7-8 | many | TGTGCCAGCAGCCCCCTAGTGTCCTACAATGAGCAGTTCTTC | CASSPLVSYNEQFF
TRBJ2-2 | NA | TRBV6-6 | few | TGTGCCAGCAGCCTTGGGGGGTTGAACACCGGGGAGCTGTTTTTT | CASSLGGLNTGELFF
TRBJ1-1 | NA | TRBV6-5 | many | TGTGCCAGCAGCCCTCGGACACCGAACACTGAAGCTTTCTTT | CASSPRTPNTEAFF
TRBJ2-5 | NA | TRBV12-2 | NA | TGTGCAAGTCGCTTATCAGGGACTAGCGGGAGCGTAAAGACCCAGTACTTC | CASRLSGTSGSVKTQYF
TRBJ2-7 | TRBD1 | TRBV13 | few | TGTGCCAGCAGTGCCGGTAGGGTCAGGGGGCGGACCACCTACGAGCAGTACTTC | CASSAGRVRGRTTYEQYF
TRBJ1-3 | NA | TRBV7-3 | many | TGTGCCAGCAGCCTCGACGAGGGGCACACCATATATTTT | CASSLDEGHTIYF
TRBJ2-3 | NA | TRBV19 | NA | TGTGCCAGTAGTATAGGTGGGTCTCACCCCGCCGCGCAGTATTTT | CASSIGGSHPAAQYF
TRBJ1-1 | NA | TRBV18 | many | TGTGCCAGCTCACCACTCTCTCCAGGTAGCTTTATGAACACTGAAGCTTTCTTT | CASSPLSPGSFMNTEAFF
TRBJ1-1 | NA | TRBV29-1 | NA | TGCAGCGTTGTCGGCGGGGGCCTCGAAGCTTTCTTT | CSVVGGGLEAFF
TRBJ1-1 | NA | TRBV2 | few | TGTGCCAGCACCAGACAGATCACTGAAGCTTTCTTT | CASTRQITEAFF
TRBJ1-2 | NA | TRBV5-6 | NA | TGTGCCAGCAGCATGCTTGGGGTGGCCTACACCTTC | CASSMLGVAYTF
TRBJ1-5 | NA | TRBV7-2 | NA | TGTGCCAGCAGCTCGGACAGAGCTAGCAATCAGCCCCAGCATTTT | CASSSDRASNQPQHF
TRBJ2-6 | TRBD1 | TRBV5-6 | NA | TGTGCCAGCAGTCGTGGACAGGCCTTGGGGGCCAACGTCCTGACTTTC | CASSRGQALGANVLTF
TRBJ1-1 | NA | TRBV5-1 | NA | TGCGCCAGCAGCTTGGACCTGACTGAAGCTTTCTTT | CASSLDLTEAFF
TRBJ2-7 | TRBD1 | TRBV28 | NA | TGTGCCAGCAGTCTGGGACAGGTCTACGAGCAGTACTTC | CASSLGQVYEQYF
TRBJ2-3 | NA | TRBV2 | NA | TGTGCCAGCAGAGGGGATGGAGATACGCAGTATTTT | CASRGDGDTQYF
TRBJ2-7 | TRBD2 | TRBV18 | few | TGTGCCAGCTCACCGAGTAGCGGGAGCAGATACGAGCAGTACTTC | CASSPSSGSRYEQYF
TRBJ2-1 | TRBD2 | TRBV7-3 | NA | TGTGCCAGCAGCGCCGGGACCCGGCGGGGACTAGCGTTCCCCTACAATGAGCAGTTCTTC | CASSAGTRRGLAFPYNEQFF
TRBJ1-2 | NA | TRBV4-3 | NA | TGCGCCAGCAGCCCGGACCTAGCGAGGGGGAACTATGGCTACACCTTC | CASSPDLARGNYGYTF
TRBJ1-2 | NA | TRBV7-6 | NA | TGTGCCAGCAGCTTAGGAGGGTTTCGTAACTATGGCTACACCTTC | CASSLGGFRNYGYTF
TRBJ2-1 | TRBD2 | TRBV7-2 | NA | TGTGCCAGCAGCTTAGCGGCAGGGACTAGCGGGAGCAATGAGCAGTTCTTC | CASSLAAGTSGSNEQFF
TRBJ1-2 | NA | TRBV5-1 | NA | TGCGCCAGCAGCACCCCACCGGACACCGCGGGTGGCTACACCTTC | CASSTPPDTAGGYTF
TRBJ1-2 | TRBD1 | TRBV5-4 | few | TGTGCCAGCAGCCCACCCGACAGGGGCGTAAACTATGGCTACACCTTC | CASSPPDRGVNYGYTF
TRBJ2-3 | TRBD2 | TRBV19 | few | TGTGCCAGTAGTCCGGGAGGGAACCCAGATACGCAGTATTTT | CASSPGGNPDTQYF
TRBJ2-3 | NA | TRBV7-2 | NA | TGTGCCAGCAGCTTACGGTGGGGGGCCACAGATACGCAGTATTTT | CASSLRWGATDTQYF
TRBJ1-1 | NA | TRBV30 | few | TGTGCCCTTAAATTAGCGATGAACACTGAAGCTTTCTTT | CALKLAMNTEAFF
TRBJ1-5 | NA | TRBV7-2 | few | TGTGCCAGCAGCTTAGCCATTTATCAGCCCCAGCATTTT | CASSLAIYQPQHF
TRBJ2-1 | TRBD1 | TRBV6-6 | NA | TGTGCCAGCTCGGACAGGGGGCTATTCAATGAGCAGTTCTTC | CASSDRGLFNEQFF